This T cell receptor (beta chain) was captured by sequencing in a study of T-cell reconstitution after alpha-beta-depleted transplantation in children. Preparation of the TCRbeta library involved a method that used unique molecular identifiers. TCRdb re-called the PCR reads with MiXCR, one entry per CDR3 protein. This sample has approximately 250,000 distinct CDR3 sequences, with 9.7% found just once. This clonotype has a count of ten or more. This CDR3 spans 13 amino acids. V was cut by 6 bases and J by 4 bases, with 10 bases left in between. The sample here was PBMCs from the stem cell graft donor, taken from the stem cell graft. The sequence came from a human donor who donated a stem cell graft to a child with SCID. The chain employs TRBV12-3 or TRBV12-4 and TRBJ1-3, with D perhaps matching TRBD1 (5 bases). CDR3 loop: CASRGQSGNTIYF. The CDR3 DNA is TGTGCCAGCAGGGGGCAATCGGGAAACACCATATATTTT.